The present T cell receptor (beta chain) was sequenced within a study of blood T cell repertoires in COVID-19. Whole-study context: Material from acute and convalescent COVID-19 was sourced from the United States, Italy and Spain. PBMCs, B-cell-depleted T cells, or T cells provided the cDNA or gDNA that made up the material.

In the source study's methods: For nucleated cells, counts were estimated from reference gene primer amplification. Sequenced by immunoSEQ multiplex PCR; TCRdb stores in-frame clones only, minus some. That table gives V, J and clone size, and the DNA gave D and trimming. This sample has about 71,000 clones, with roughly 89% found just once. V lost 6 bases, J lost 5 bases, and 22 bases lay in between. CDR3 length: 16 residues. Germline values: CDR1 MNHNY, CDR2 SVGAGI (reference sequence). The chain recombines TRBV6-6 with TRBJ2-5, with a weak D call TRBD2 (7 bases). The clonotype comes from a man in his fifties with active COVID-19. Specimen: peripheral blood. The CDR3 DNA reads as TGTGCCAGCAGAGGGAGTTTTGAGGGGGGGCTCGAGACCCAGTACTTC. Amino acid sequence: CASRGSFEGGLETQYF.